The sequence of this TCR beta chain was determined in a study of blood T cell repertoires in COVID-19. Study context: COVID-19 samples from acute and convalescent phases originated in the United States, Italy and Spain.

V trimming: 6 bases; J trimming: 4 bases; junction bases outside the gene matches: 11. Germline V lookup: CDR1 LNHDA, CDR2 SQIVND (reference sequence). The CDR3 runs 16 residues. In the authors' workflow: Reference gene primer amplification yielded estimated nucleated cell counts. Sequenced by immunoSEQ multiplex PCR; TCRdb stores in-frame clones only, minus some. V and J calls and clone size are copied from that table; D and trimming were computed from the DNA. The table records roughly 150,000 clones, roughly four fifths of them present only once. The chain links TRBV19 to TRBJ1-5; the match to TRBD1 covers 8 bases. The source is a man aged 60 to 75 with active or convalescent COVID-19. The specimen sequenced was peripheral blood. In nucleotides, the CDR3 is TGTGCCAGTAGCAGCACCGGGACAGGACTTAATCAGCCCCAGCATTTT. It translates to CASSSTGTGLNQPQHF. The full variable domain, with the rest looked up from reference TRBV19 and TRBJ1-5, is DGGITQSPKYLFRKEGQNVTLSCEQNLNHDAMYWYRQDPGQGLRLIYYSQIVNDFQKGDIAEGYSVSREKKESFPLTVTSAQKNPTAFYLCASSSTGTGLNQPQHFGDGTRLSIL.